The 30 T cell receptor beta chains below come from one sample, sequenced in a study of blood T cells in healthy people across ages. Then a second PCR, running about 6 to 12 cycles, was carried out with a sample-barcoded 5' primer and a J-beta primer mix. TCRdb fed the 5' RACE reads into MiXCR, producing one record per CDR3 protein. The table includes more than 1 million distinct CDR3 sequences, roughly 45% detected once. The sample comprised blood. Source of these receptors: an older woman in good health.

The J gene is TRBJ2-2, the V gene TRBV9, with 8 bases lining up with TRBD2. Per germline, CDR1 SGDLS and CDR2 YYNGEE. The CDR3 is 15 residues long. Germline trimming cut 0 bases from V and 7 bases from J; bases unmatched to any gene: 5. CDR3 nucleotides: TGTGCCAGCAGCGTAGGCGGGGGGCCTAGCGGGGAGCTGTTTTTT. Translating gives CASSVGGGPSGELFF.

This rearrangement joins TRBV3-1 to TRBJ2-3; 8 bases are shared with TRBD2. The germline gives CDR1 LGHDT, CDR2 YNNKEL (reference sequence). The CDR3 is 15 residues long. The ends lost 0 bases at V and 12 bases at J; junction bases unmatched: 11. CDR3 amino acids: CASSQDLNGRGSQYF. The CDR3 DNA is TGTGCCAGCAGCCAAGATTTGAACGGGAGGGGCTCTCAGTATTTT.

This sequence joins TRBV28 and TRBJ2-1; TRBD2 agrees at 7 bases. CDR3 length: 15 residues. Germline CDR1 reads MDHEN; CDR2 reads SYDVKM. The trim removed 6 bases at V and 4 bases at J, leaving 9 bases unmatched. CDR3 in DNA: TGTGCCAGCAGCTCGACGGGACTACAATACAATGAGCAGTTCTTC. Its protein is CASSSTGLQYNEQFF.

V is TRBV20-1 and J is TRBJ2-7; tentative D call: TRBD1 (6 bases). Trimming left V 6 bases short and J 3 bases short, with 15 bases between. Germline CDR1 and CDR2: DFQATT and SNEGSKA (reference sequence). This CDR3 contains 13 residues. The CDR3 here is CSATAGQLYEQYF. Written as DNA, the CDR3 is TGCAGTGCCACCGCCGGACAGCTCTACGAGCAGTACTTC.

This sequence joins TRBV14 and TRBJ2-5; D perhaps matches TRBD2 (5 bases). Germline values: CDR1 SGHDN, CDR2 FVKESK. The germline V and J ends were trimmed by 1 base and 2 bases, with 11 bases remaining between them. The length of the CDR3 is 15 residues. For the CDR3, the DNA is TGTGCCAGCAGCCAAGGGCAACGGGGTCAAGAGACCCAGTACTTC. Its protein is CASSQGQRGQETQYF.

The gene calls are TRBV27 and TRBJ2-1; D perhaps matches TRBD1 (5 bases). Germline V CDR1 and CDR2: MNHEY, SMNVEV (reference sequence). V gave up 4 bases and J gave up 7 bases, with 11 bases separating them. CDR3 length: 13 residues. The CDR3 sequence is CASSYTPGNEQFF. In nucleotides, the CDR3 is TGTGCCAGCAGTTATACGCCAGGGAATGAGCAGTTCTTC.

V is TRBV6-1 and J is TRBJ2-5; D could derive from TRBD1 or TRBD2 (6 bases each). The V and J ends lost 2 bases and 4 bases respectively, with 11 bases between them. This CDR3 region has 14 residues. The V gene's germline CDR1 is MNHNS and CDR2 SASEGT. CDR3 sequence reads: CASSETRGGETQYF. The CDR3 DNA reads TGTGCCAGCAGTGAAACCAGGGGAGGAGAGACCCAGTACTTC.

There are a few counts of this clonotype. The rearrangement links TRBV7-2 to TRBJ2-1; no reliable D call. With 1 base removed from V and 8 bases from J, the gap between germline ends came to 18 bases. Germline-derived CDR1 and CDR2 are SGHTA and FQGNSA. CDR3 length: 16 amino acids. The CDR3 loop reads CASSLGVPRVGHEQFF. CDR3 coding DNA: TGTGCCAGCAGCTTAGGGGTACCTCGGGTGGGCCATGAGCAGTTCTTC.

CDR3 residues: CASSPWTGVGYNEQYF. DNA of the CDR3: TGCGCCAGCAGCCCGTGGACAGGAGTGGGCTACAATGAGCAGTACTTC. The gene calls are TRBV5-1 and TRBJ2-1; TRBD1 agrees at 7 bases. The J call is uncertain, as TRBJ2-7 better fits the DNA end. The CDR3 totals 16 residues. The germline V gene encodes CDR1 SGHRS and CDR2 YFSETQ.

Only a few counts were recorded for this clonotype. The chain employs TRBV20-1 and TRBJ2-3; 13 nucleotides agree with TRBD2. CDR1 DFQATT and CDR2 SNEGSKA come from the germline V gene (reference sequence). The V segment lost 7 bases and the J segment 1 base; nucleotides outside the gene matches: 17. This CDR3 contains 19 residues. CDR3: CSVPNRGLAGEGGTDTQYF. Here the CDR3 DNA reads TGCAGTGTTCCAAATCGTGGACTAGCGGGAGAGGGAGGCACAGATACGCAGTATTTT.

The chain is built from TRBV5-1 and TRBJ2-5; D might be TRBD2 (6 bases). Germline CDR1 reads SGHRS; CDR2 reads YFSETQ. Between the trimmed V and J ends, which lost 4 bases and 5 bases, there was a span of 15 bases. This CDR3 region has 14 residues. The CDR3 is CASSRGTVPETQYF. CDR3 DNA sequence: TGCGCCAGCAGCCGTGGGACTGTGCCGGAGACCCAGTACTTC. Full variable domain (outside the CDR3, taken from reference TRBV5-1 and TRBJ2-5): KAGVTQTPRYLIKTRGQQVTLSCSPISGHRSVSWYQQTPGQGLQFLFEYFSETQRNKGNFPGRFSGRQFSNSRSEMNVSTLELGDSALYLCASSRGTVPETQYFGPGTRLLVL.

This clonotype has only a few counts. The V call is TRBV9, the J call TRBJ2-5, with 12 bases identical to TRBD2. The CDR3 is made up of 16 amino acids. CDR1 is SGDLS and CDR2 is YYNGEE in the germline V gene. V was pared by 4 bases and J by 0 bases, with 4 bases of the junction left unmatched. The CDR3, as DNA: TGTGCCAGCAGCCCTGGGACTAGCGGGTACCAAGAGACCCAGTACTTC. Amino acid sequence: CASSPGTSGYQETQYF. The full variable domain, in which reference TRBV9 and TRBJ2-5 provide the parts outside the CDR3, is DSGVTQTPKHLITATGQRVTLRCSPRSGDLSVYWYQQSLDQGLQFLIQYYNGEERAKGNILERFSAQQFPDLHSELNLSSLELGDSALYFCASSPGTSGYQETQYFGPGTRLLVL.

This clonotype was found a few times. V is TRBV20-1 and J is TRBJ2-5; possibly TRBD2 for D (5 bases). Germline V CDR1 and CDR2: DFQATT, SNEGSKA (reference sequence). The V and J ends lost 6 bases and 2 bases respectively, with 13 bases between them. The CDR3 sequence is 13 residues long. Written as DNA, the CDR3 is TGCAGTGCACACAGCGGCGTTCAAGAGACCCAGTACTTC. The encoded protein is CSAHSGVQETQYF.

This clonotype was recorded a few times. DNA of the CDR3: TGTGCCAGCAGCCAACTAGGGATACAAGAGACCCAGTACTTC. Translated: CASSQLGIQETQYF. This chain links TRBV14 with TRBJ2-5; D not certain. The germline V gene has CDR1 SGHDN and CDR2 FVKESK. V shed 2 bases and J shed 2 bases, with 9 bases lying between them. The CDR3 extends over 14 amino acids.

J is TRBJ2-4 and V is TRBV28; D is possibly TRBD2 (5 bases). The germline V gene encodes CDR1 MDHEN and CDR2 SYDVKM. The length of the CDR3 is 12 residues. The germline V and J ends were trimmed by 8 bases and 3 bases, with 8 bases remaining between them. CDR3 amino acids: CASGEGKNIQYF. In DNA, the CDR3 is TGTGCCAGCGGTGAGGGCAAAAACATTCAGTACTTC.

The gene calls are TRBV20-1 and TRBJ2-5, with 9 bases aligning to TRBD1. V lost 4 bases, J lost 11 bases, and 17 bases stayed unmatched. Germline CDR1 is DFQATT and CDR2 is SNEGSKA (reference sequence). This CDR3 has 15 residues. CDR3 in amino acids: CSANAWGQGTGEQYF. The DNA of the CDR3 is TGCAGTGCTAATGCTTGGGGACAGGGTACGGGTGAGCAGTACTTC.

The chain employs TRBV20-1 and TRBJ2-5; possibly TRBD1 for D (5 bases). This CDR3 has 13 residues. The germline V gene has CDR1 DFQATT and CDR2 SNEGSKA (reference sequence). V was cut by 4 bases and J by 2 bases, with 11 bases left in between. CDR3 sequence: CSAISDSQETQYF. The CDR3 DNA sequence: TGCAGTGCTATAAGCGACAGTCAAGAGACCCAGTACTTC.

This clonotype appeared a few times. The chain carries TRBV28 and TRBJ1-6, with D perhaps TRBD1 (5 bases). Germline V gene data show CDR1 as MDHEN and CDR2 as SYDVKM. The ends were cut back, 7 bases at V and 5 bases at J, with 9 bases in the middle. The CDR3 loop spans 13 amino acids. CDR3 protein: CASIDRHNSPLHF. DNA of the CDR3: TGTGCCAGCATCGACAGACATAATTCACCCCTCCACTTT.

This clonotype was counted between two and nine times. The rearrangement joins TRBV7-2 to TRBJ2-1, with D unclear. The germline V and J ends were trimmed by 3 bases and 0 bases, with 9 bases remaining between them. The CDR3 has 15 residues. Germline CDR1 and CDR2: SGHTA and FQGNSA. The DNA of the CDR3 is TGTGCCAGCAGCTTTTGGCACAGCTCCTACAATGAGCAGTTCTTC. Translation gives CASSFWHSSYNEQFF.

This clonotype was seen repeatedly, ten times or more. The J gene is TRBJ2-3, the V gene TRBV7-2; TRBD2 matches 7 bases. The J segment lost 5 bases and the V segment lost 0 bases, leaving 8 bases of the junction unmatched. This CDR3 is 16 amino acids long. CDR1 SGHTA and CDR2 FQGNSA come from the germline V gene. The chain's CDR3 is CASSLAGGGPQDTQYF. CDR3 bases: TGTGCCAGCAGCTTAGCTGGGGGAGGGCCTCAAGATACGCAGTATTTT.

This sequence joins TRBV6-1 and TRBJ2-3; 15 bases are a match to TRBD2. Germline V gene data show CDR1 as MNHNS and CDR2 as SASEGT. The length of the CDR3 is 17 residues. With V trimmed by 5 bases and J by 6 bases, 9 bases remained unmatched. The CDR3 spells CASSLRPGLAGGDTQYF. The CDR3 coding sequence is TGTGCCAGCAGTCTCCGACCGGGACTAGCGGGAGGTGATACGCAGTATTTT.

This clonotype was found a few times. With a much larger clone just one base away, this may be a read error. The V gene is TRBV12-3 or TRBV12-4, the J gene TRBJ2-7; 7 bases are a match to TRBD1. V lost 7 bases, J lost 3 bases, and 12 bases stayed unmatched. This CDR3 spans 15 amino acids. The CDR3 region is CASTIVGTVNYEQYF. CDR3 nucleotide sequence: TGTGCCAGCACCATAGTTGGGACAGTAAACTACGAGCAGTACTTC.

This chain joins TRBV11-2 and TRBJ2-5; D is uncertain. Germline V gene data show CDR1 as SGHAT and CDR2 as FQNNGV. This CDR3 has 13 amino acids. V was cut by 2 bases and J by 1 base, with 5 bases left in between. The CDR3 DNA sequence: TGTGCCAGCAGCTTATTCATCCAAGAGACCCAGTACTTC. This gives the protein CASSLFIQETQYF.

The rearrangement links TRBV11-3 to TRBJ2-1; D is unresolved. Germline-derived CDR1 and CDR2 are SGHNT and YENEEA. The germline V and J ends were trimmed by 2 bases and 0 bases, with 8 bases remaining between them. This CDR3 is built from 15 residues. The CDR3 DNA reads TGTGCCAGCAGCTTACACCGGAGCTCCTACAATGAGCAGTTCTTC. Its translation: CASSLHRSSYNEQFF.

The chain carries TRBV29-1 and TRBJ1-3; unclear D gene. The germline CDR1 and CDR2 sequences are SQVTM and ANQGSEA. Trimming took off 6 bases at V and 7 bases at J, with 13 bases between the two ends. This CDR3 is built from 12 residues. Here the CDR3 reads CSVGNQANTIYF. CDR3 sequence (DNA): TGCAGCGTGGGTAACCAGGCGAACACCATATATTTT. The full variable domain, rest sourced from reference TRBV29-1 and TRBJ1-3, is SAVISQKPSRDICQRGTSLTIQCQVDSQVTMMFWYRQQPGQSLTLIATANQGSEATYESGFVIDKFPISRPNLTFSTLTVSNMSPEDSSIYLCSVGNQANTIYFGEGSWLTVV.

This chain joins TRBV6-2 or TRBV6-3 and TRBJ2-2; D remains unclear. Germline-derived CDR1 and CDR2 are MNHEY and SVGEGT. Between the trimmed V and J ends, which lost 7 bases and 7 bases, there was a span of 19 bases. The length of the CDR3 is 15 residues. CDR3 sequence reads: CASTISASTYGELFF. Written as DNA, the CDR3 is TGTGCCAGCACCATCTCAGCCAGCACCTACGGGGAGCTGTTTTTT.

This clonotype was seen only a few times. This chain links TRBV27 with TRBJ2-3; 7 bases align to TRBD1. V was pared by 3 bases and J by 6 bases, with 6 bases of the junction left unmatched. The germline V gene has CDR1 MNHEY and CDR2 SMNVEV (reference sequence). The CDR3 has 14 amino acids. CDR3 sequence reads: CASSFKGAEDTQYF. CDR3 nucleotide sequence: TGTGCCAGCAGTTTTAAGGGGGCAGAGGATACGCAGTATTTT.

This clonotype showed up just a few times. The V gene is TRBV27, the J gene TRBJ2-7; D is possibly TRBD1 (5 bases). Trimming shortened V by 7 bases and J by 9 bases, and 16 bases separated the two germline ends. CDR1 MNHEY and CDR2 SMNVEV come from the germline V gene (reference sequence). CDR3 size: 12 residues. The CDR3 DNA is TGTGCCAGCACCTCCATGGGGCAGGGGCAGTACTTC. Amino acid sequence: CASTSMGQGQYF.

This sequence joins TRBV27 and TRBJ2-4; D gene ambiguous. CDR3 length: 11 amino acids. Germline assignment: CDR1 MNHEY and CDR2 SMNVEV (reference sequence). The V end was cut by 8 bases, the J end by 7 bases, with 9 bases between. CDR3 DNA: TGTGCCAGCGGGTTACACAACATTCAGTACTTC. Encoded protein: CASGLHNIQYF.

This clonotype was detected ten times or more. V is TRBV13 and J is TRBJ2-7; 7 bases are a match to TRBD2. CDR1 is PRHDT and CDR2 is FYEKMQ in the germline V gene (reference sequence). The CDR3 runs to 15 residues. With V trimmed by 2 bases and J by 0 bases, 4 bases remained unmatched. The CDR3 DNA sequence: TGTGCCAGCAGCTTATGGGGGGGAAGCTCCTACGAGCAGTACTTC. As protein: CASSLWGGSSYEQYF.